This T cell receptor beta chain was obtained from a study of T cell changes during pregnancy in multiple sclerosis. Generated by immunoSEQ multiplex PCR, the TCRdb table keeps only in-frame clones and is missing some. The sample gives 56,000 or so clones, roughly nine tenths of which show up once; 0.38% is in the top ten. The TCR sequence derives from a female donor with multiple sclerosis, enrolled in a pregnancy study. This specimen consisted of CD4+ T cells from peripheral blood mononuclear cells, obtained in the third trimester of pregnancy.

This CDR3 is CSVETYRGANEKLFF. The CDR3 nucleotides read TGCAGCGTTGAAACCTACAGGGGAGCTAATGAAAAACTGTTTTTT. The chain is built from TRBV29-1 and TRBJ1-4; 7 bases are a match to TRBD1. Germline V gene sequence: CDR1 SQVTM, CDR2 ANQGSEA. The CDR3 loop spans 15 amino acids. V was pared by 2 bases and J by 3 bases, with 6 bases of the junction left unmatched.